The 14 T cell receptor beta chains reported below all come from one sample, sequenced in a study of Tregs in tolerant kidney transplant recipients. Here immunoSEQ multiplex PCR was the method, and the copy in TCRdb shows in-frame clones only, minus some. The data contain about 94,000 clones, 80% to 95% of them seen just once; the ten biggest clones take up 0.46%. The sequences come from CD4+ T cells from blood, collected before the transplant. Receptors originate from a human donor who received a combined kidney and bone marrow transplant.

The chain links TRBV25-1 to TRBJ2-1, with TRBD2 matching over 7 bases. The CDR3 loop spans 14 amino acids. J was trimmed by 0 bases and V by 4 bases; bases with no gene match: 0. Germline lookup yields CDR1 MGHDK and CDR2 SYGVNS. Written as DNA, the CDR3 is TGTGCCAGCAGTGCTAGCGGCTCCTACAATGAGCAGTTCTTC. Its translation: CASSASGSYNEQFF.

V is TRBV29-1 and J is TRBJ1-1; 7 bases align to TRBD1. Losses at the gene ends were 7 bases for V and 9 bases for J; bases not matched to a gene: 11. CDR1 and CDR2 (germline): SQVTM, ANQGSEA. This CDR3 is built from 12 residues. CDR3 sequence reads: CSANEDRVKAFF. The DNA of the CDR3 is TGCAGCGCTAACGAAGACAGGGTGAAAGCTTTCTTT.

The V and J genes are TRBV10-1 and TRBJ1-2; D ambiguous. The CDR3 sequence is 13 residues long. The V gene's germline CDR1 is WNHNN and CDR2 SYGVQD (reference sequence). The V end lost 3 bases, the J end lost 7 bases, and 12 bases lay between the germline ends. The CDR3 DNA reads TGCGCCAGCAGTGAAGAGGGTGCGGGTGGCTACACCTTC. Protein product: CASSEEGAGGYTF.

The chain recombines TRBV27 with TRBJ2-1; D is perhaps TRBD2 (6 bases). The germline V and J ends were trimmed by 3 bases and 4 bases, with 13 bases remaining between them. This CDR3 contains 15 residues. CDR1 MNHEY and CDR2 SMNVEV come from the germline V gene (reference sequence). The CDR3 reads CASSFSGGIYNEQFF. In DNA form, the CDR3 reads TGTGCCAGCAGTTTTAGCGGTGGTATTTACAATGAGCAGTTCTTC.

CDR3 loop: CASRKEKSTREQYF. The CDR3 DNA follows: TGTGCCAGCAGGAAAGAGAAGTCGACGAGGGAGCAGTACTTC. The rearrangement joins TRBV5-5 to TRBJ2-7; D is uncertain. The CDR3 has 14 residues. Trimming stripped 5 bases from V and 7 bases from J, with 19 bases between. Germline V lookup: CDR1 SGHKS, CDR2 YYEKEE (reference sequence). Full variable domain (rest looked up from reference TRBV5-5 and TRBJ2-7): DAGVTQSPTHLIKTRGQQVTLRCSPISGHKSVSWYQQVLGQGPQFIFQYYEKEERGRGNFPDRFSARQFPNYSSELNVNALLLGDSALYLCASRKEKSTREQYFGPGTRLTVT.

V and J are TRBV11-2 and TRBJ2-7; weak D call: TRBD2 (6 bases). CDR1 and CDR2 (germline): SGHAT, FQNNGV. Trimming took off 3 bases at V and 2 bases at J, with 11 bases between the two ends. The CDR3 has 14 residues. The CDR3, as DNA: TGTGCCAGCAGCTTCATGGGGGGTACCTACGAGCAGTACTTC. Its translation is CASSFMGGTYEQYF. The full variable domain, rest sourced from reference TRBV11-2 and TRBJ2-7, is EAGVAQSPRYKIIEKRQSVAFWCNPISGHATLYWYQQILGQGPKLLIQFQNNGVVDDSQLPKDRFSAERLKGVDSTLKIQPAKLEDSAVYLCASSFMGGTYEQYFGPGTRLTVT.

This rearrangement joins TRBV7-2 to TRBJ2-3, with TRBD1 matching over 7 bases. J lost 2 bases, V lost 5 bases, and 10 bases had no gene match. The CDR3 totals 16 residues. Per germline, CDR1 SGHTA and CDR2 FQGNSA. CDR3 coding DNA: TGTGCCAGCAGCCGACCGAGGGACAGAGACACAGATACGCAGTATTTT. Translating it yields CASSRPRDRDTDTQYF.

The chain combines TRBV18 with TRBJ2-7; D is possibly TRBD2 (7 bases). The CDR3 consists of 19 residues. V lost 2 bases and J lost 3, with 26 bases in between. Germline CDR1 KGHSH, CDR2 LQKENI. In nucleotides, the CDR3 is TGTGCCAGCTCACCAAAAAATTTCGGGGGGCGCGAAACCTACTACGAGCAGTACTTC. Translation gives CASSPKNFGGRETYYEQYF.

The chain couples TRBV9 to TRBJ2-3, with D tentatively TRBD2 (6 bases). The CDR3 is 15 amino acids. Germline V lookup: CDR1 SGDLS, CDR2 YYNGEE. V gave up 4 bases and J gave up 2 bases, with 14 bases separating them. In DNA form, the CDR3 reads TGTGCCAGCAGCTCCCGGACTACGCCCACAGATACGCAGTATTTT. It is translated as CASSSRTTPTDTQYF.

The chain has TRBV10-3 and TRBJ2-1; 10 nucleotides line up with TRBD2. CDR3 size: 14 residues. The trim removed 7 bases at V and 5 bases at J, leaving 5 bases unmatched. The germline CDR1 and CDR2 sequences are ENHRY and SYGVKD. CDR3 in amino acids: CAITQRGGNNEQFF. CDR3 in DNA: TGTGCCATCACCCAGCGGGGGGGCAACAATGAGCAGTTCTTC.

In its sample, this clone was seen once. The rearrangement links TRBV7-3 to TRBJ1-6; maybe TRBD1 (5 bases). Germline assignment: CDR1 SGHTA and CDR2 FQGTGA. This CDR3 region has 15 residues. V was cut by 5 bases and J by 10 bases, with 18 bases left in between. The CDR3 loop reads CASSPNPGLGSPLHF. The CDR3 coding sequence is TGTGCCAGCAGCCCCAACCCAGGGTTAGGATCACCCCTCCACTTT.

Remarks on this clone: Other DNA sequences within the sample encode an identical CDR3. This chain links TRBV13 with TRBJ2-7; D is uncertain. The germline gives CDR1 PRHDT, CDR2 FYEKMQ (reference sequence). Trimming left V 0 bases short and J 2 bases short, with 11 bases between. The CDR3 loop spans 15 amino acids. Written as DNA, the CDR3 is TGTGCCAGCAGCTTAGGGCCCAGCGAAGCCTACGAGCAGTACTTC. This codes for CASSLGPSEAYEQYF. Based on the CDR3 plus reference TRBV13 and TRBJ2-7, the full variable domain is AAGVIQSPRHLIKEKRETATLKCYPIPRHDTVYWYQQGPGQDPQFLISFYEKMQSDKGSIPDRFSAQQFSDYHSELNMSSLELGDSALYFCASSLGPSEAYEQYFGPGTRLTVT.

The chain uses TRBV29-1 and TRBJ2-5; TRBD2 is a possible D gene (6 bases). V dropped 7 bases and J dropped 1 base, with 16 bases sitting between them. Germline V gene sequence: CDR1 SQVTM, CDR2 ANQGSEA. CDR3 length: 14 residues. Written as DNA, the CDR3 is TGCAGCGCCCTGGGGTTGGGGGGCCAAGAGACCCAGTACTTC. Its translation: CSALGLGGQETQYF.

In this sample, this clone turned up once. This chain joins TRBV5-1 and TRBJ2-7; 8 bases map to TRBD1. V trimming: 1 base; J trimming: 6 bases; junction bases outside the gene matches: 9. This CDR3 is 15 amino acids long. Looked up from germline, CDR1 is SGHRS and CDR2 is YFSETQ. The CDR3 here is CASSLWAGGNFEQYF. CDR3 nucleotides: TGCGCCAGCAGCTTGTGGGCAGGGGGCAATTTCGAGCAGTACTTC. Together with reference TRBV5-1 and TRBJ2-7, the CDR3 gives the full variable domain: KAGVTQTPRYLIKTRGQQVTLSCSPISGHRSVSWYQQTPGQGLQFLFEYFSETQRNKGNFPGRFSGRQFSNSRSEMNVSTLELGDSALYLCASSLWAGGNFEQYFGPGTRLTVT.